One and the same sample provided the 10 T cell receptor beta chains below, sequenced in a study of blood T cell repertoires in COVID-19. Sequencing was performed with immunoSEQ multiplex PCR; in TCRdb, only in-frame clones are kept and a portion is missing. The sample records roughly 150,000 clones, 80% to 85% being singletons. Sequenced: peripheral blood. Every receptor here comes from an elderly woman with active or convalescent COVID-19.

The gene calls are TRBV18 and TRBJ1-1; weak D call: TRBD1 (5 bases). CDR1 KGHSH and CDR2 LQKENI come from the germline V gene. The CDR3 contains 15 residues. The V and J ends lost 9 bases and 0 bases respectively, with 17 bases between them. CDR3 protein: CASNSGQGMNTEAFF. The CDR3 DNA follows: TGTGCCAGTAACTCCGGGCAGGGCATGAACACTGAAGCTTTCTTT.

V gene TRBV6-2 or TRBV6-3 combines with J gene TRBJ2-3, with a tentative D call TRBD2 (7 bases). The length of the CDR3 is 18 residues. Germline V gene sequence: CDR1 MNHEY, CDR2 SVGEGT. Between the trimmed V and J ends, which lost 6 bases and 2 bases, there was a span of 24 bases. CDR3 protein: CASSSPGRTGGVTDTQYF. CDR3 DNA: TGTGCCAGCAGCTCTCCGGGACGGACGGGGGGCGTCACAGATACGCAGTATTTT.

The CDR3 DNA is TGTGCCAGTAGTCCGGGACTAGCTAGCGATACGCAGTATTTT. This sequence encodes CASSPGLASDTQYF. V gene TRBV19 combines with J gene TRBJ2-3; 9 bases align to TRBD2. The ends lost 5 bases at V and 6 bases at J; junction bases unmatched: 6. The CDR3 length is 14 residues. Germline CDR1 and CDR2: LNHDA and SQIVND (reference sequence).

The chain combines TRBV11-2 with TRBJ2-1; 8 positions agree with TRBD1. Trimming removed 6 bases from V and 2 bases from J; junction bases left unmatched: 15. CDR1 and CDR2 from the germline V gene are SGHAT and FQNNGV. This CDR3 contains 18 residues. CDR3 region: CASRSTTNRGRTYNEQFF. In DNA, the CDR3 is TGTGCCAGCAGGTCCACAACCAACAGGGGGAGGACCTACAATGAGCAGTTCTTC.

The chain recombines TRBV9 with TRBJ2-7, with D possibly TRBD2 on 5 matching bases. CDR3 length: 16 amino acids. V lost 0 bases and J 0 bases, leaving 13 bases between the germline ends. Germline V CDR1 and CDR2: SGDLS, YYNGEE. The CDR3 sequence is CASSVALDGNSYEQYF. CDR3 nucleotide sequence: TGTGCCAGCAGCGTAGCTTTGGACGGGAACTCCTACGAGCAGTACTTC. Using reference TRBV9 and TRBJ2-7 for the parts outside the CDR3, the full variable domain is DSGVTQTPKHLITATGQRVTLRCSPRSGDLSVYWYQQSLDQGLQFLIQYYNGEERAKGNILERFSAQQFPDLHSELNLSSLELGDSALYFCASSVALDGNSYEQYFGPGTRLTVT.

V usage is TRBV25-1 and J usage is TRBJ2-7; D not certain. Looked up from germline, CDR1 is MGHDK and CDR2 is SYGVNS. V lost 4 bases to trimming and J lost 0 bases, with 7 bases between them. The CDR3 is 13 amino acids. CDR3: CASSVGSSYEQYF. The CDR3, as DNA: TGTGCCAGCAGTGTGGGCAGCTCCTACGAGCAGTACTTC.

J is TRBJ1-2 and V is TRBV19; D perhaps matches TRBD1 (6 bases). CDR1 and CDR2 from the germline V gene are LNHDA and SQIVND (reference sequence). The CDR3 covers 14 residues. Between the trimmed V and J ends, which lost 5 bases and 0 bases, there was a span of 10 bases. CDR3 nucleotide sequence: TGTGCCAGTAGTTCCGGGACAACTAACTATGGCTACACCTTC. It is translated as CASSSGTTNYGYTF. The variable domain in full, with the rest retrieved from reference TRBV19 and TRBJ1-2, is DGGITQSPKYLFRKEGQNVTLSCEQNLNHDAMYWYRQDPGQGLRLIYYSQIVNDFQKGDIAEGYSVSREKKESFPLTVTSAQKNPTAFYLCASSSGTTNYGYTFGSGTRLTVV.

This chain connects TRBV28 to TRBJ2-5, with 7 positions matching TRBD1. Germline-derived CDR1 and CDR2 are MDHEN and SYDVKM. The junction had 4 bases not matched to a gene; V was cut back by 2 bases and J by 1 base. There are 15 residues in the CDR3. CDR3: CASSLVGTAQETQYF. CDR3 coding DNA: TGTGCCAGCAGTTTAGTCGGGACAGCCCAAGAGACCCAGTACTTC.

The chain uses TRBV5-1 and TRBJ2-4; D perhaps matches TRBD1 (6 bases). With 4 bases removed from V and 0 bases from J, the gap between germline ends came to 11 bases. The CDR3 is made up of 15 amino acids. Per germline, CDR1 SGHRS and CDR2 YFSETQ. The CDR3, as DNA: TGCGCCAGCAGCCCGCGGACAGAAGCCAAAAACATTCAGTACTTC. Its translation: CASSPRTEAKNIQYF.

In this sample, this clone turned up once. The chain couples TRBV7-2 to TRBJ1-1; D might be TRBD1 (5 bases). Germline loops: CDR1 SGHTA, CDR2 FQGNSA. Trimming left V 5 bases short and J 7 bases short, with 11 bases between. CDR3 length: 12 amino acids. The CDR3 sequence is CASSPQEIEAFF. CDR3 coding DNA: TGTGCCAGCAGCCCACAGGAGATTGAAGCTTTCTTT.